The next 27 T cell receptor beta chains were all read from a single sample in a study of cytomegalovirus exposure and HLA in healthy donors. The PCR ran on 60 Vbeta and 13 Jbeta primers. The table came from immunoSEQ multiplex PCR; TCRdb's copy has only in-frame clones and leaves some out. The sample holds 95,000 to 150,000 clones, about four fifths seen once. The sequenced sample was PBMCs. The receptors shown here come from a woman between 35 and 50 years old in good health and CMV-seropositive.

V gene TRBV30 combines with J gene TRBJ1-1; D unclear. Trimming cost V 4 bases and J 1 base, with 10 bases left between them. Germline CDR1 GTSNPN, CDR2 SVGIG (reference sequence). The CDR3 runs 13 residues. The DNA for the CDR3 is TGTGCCTGGAACCGGGAGGGGAACACTGAAGCTTTCTTT. It translates to CAWNREGNTEAFF. The full variable domain, completed using reference TRBV30 and TRBJ1-1, is SQTIHQWPATLVQPVGSPLSLECTVEGTSNPNLYWYRQAAGRGLQLLFYSVGIGQISSEVPQNLSASRPQDRQFILSSKKLLLSDSGFYLCAWNREGNTEAFFGQGTRLTVV.

This clone was observed once. The chain combines TRBV2 with TRBJ2-1; 7 nucleotides match TRBD1. V lost 7 bases to trimming and J lost 2 bases; unmatched junction nucleotides: 8. CDR1 and CDR2 (germline): SNHLY, FYNNEI. The CDR3 length is 15 residues. In nucleotides, the CDR3 is TGTGCCAGCACTTCCGACAGGGCCACCTACAATGAGCAGTTCTTC. As protein: CASTSDRATYNEQFF.

The genes are TRBV27 and TRBJ2-1, with 13 bases fitting TRBD2. Germline assignment: CDR1 MNHEY and CDR2 SMNVEV (reference sequence). The CDR3 loop spans 15 amino acids. Trimming took 6 bases from V and 9 from J; bases not matched to a gene: 8. CDR3 sequence: CASRNGLAGAIEQFF. As DNA, the CDR3 is TGTGCCAGCAGGAACGGACTAGCGGGAGCCATTGAGCAGTTCTTC.

This rearrangement joins TRBV5-1 to TRBJ2-2; TRBD2 matches at 14 bases. The CDR3 covers 16 residues. J lost 4 bases, V lost 6 bases, and 5 bases had no gene match. Germline V lookup: CDR1 SGHRS, CDR2 YFSETQ. The chain's CDR3 is CASTVGLAGGTGELFF. Written as DNA, the CDR3 is TGCGCCAGCACCGTCGGACTAGCGGGGGGCACCGGGGAGCTGTTTTTT.

CDR3 amino acids: CASSNRDRQTYEQYF. The CDR3 region has the DNA TGCGCCAGCAGCAACCGGGACAGACAAACCTACGAGCAGTACTTC. The chain uses TRBV5-1 and TRBJ2-7; 7 nucleotides agree with TRBD1. Germline CDR1 reads SGHRS; CDR2 reads YFSETQ. CDR3 length: 15 amino acids. V lost 4 bases to trimming and J lost 2 bases; unmatched junction nucleotides: 9. Complete variable domain (other parts from reference TRBV5-1 and TRBJ2-7): KAGVTQTPRYLIKTRGQQVTLSCSPISGHRSVSWYQQTPGQGLQFLFEYFSETQRNKGNFPGRFSGRQFSNSRSEMNVSTLELGDSALYLCASSNRDRQTYEQYFGPGTRLTVT.

The J gene is TRBJ2-1, the V gene TRBV6-5; TRBD2 agrees at 8 bases. The germline V gene encodes CDR1 MNHEY and CDR2 SVGAGI. V shed 0 bases, J shed 8 bases, and the junction held 9 bases outside the gene matches. CDR3 length: 16 residues. In DNA form, the CDR3 reads TGTGCCAGCAGTTACTCTGTCGGGAGGGCCCGGGATGAGCAGTTCTTC. Its protein is CASSYSVGRARDEQFF.

The chain combines TRBV29-1 with TRBJ2-1; 9 bases are shared with TRBD1. Trimming cost V 4 bases and J 7 bases; bases outside gene matches: 8. This CDR3 comprises 14 residues. Germline V gene data show CDR1 as SQVTM and CDR2 as ANQGSEA. The CDR3 is CSVVRGQGSNEQFF. CDR3 sequence (DNA): TGCAGCGTTGTGCGGGGACAGGGTAGTAATGAGCAGTTCTTC.

This rearrangement joins TRBV6-1 to TRBJ2-7; TRBD1 might be the D (6 bases). This CDR3 is built from 15 residues. V was clipped by 4 bases and J by 2 bases, with 15 bases between them. CDR1 is MNHNS and CDR2 is SASEGT in the germline V gene. CDR3 in amino acids: CASSVGTGPPYEQYF. CDR3 nucleotide sequence: TGTGCCAGCAGTGTTGGTACAGGGCCCCCCTACGAGCAGTACTTC.

CDR3 sequence (DNA): TGTGCCAGCTCCAGGACTAGCGGGACATCTAATGAGCAGTTCTTC. Translated: CASSRTSGTSNEQFF. The J gene is TRBJ2-1, the V gene TRBV18; 12 bases align to TRBD2. Germline loops: CDR1 KGHSH, CDR2 LQKENI. Trimming at V came to 6 bases and at J to 7 bases, leaving 7 bases not matched to a gene. The CDR3 runs 15 residues. Supplemented by reference TRBV18 and TRBJ2-1, the full variable domain reads NAGVMQNPRHLVRRRGQEARLRCSPMKGHSHVYWYRQLPEEGLKFMVYLQKENIIDESGMPKERFSAEFPKEGPSILRIQQVVRGDSAAYFCASSRTSGTSNEQFFGPGTRLTVL.

The genes are TRBV5-4 and TRBJ2-5, with 8 bases fitting TRBD2. V was clipped by 4 bases and J by 3 bases; unmatched bases: 11. Germline-derived CDR1 and CDR2 are SGHNT and YYREEE (reference sequence). The CDR3 extends over 16 amino acids. CDR3 sequence: CASSPFWSGREETQYF. CDR3 coding DNA: TGTGCCAGCAGCCCTTTTTGGAGCGGGAGAGAAGAGACCCAGTACTTC. The variable domain in full, with the rest retrieved from reference TRBV5-4 and TRBJ2-5, is ETGVTQSPTHLIKTRGQQVTLRCSSQSGHNTVSWYQQALGQGPQFIFQYYREEENGRGNFPPRFSGLQFPNYSSELNVNALELDDSALYLCASSPFWSGREETQYFGPGTRLLVL.

J is TRBJ2-7 and V is TRBV11-3; D possibly corresponds to TRBD2 (6 bases). The V gene lost 5 bases and the J gene lost 3 bases, with 14 bases spanning the gap. CDR1 SGHNT and CDR2 YENEEA come from the germline V gene. The CDR3 length is 14 residues. Written as DNA, the CDR3 is TGTGCCAGCAGCCCGGGGGACGGGGGCTACGAGCAGTACTTC. Translation: CASSPGDGGYEQYF. Filled out from reference TRBV11-3 and TRBJ2-7, the complete variable domain reads EAGVVQSPRYKIIEKKQPVAFWCNPISGHNTLYWYLQNLGQGPELLIRYENEEAVDDSQLPKDRFSAERLKGVDSTLKIQPAELGDSAVYLCASSPGDGGYEQYFGPGTRLTVT.

The chain is built from TRBV9 and TRBJ2-7, with 8 bases matching TRBD2. CDR1 and CDR2 from the germline V gene are SGDLS and YYNGEE. Germline trimming cut 3 bases from V and 7 bases from J; bases unmatched to any gene: 9. This CDR3 region has 14 residues. The CDR3 is CASSAGLVAWEQYF. DNA of the CDR3: TGTGCCAGCAGCGCGGGACTAGTTGCGTGGGAGCAGTACTTC. Variable domain in full (rest from reference TRBV9 and TRBJ2-7): DSGVTQTPKHLITATGQRVTLRCSPRSGDLSVYWYQQSLDQGLQFLIQYYNGEERAKGNILERFSAQQFPDLHSELNLSSLELGDSALYFCASSAGLVAWEQYFGPGTRLTVT.

The chain combines TRBV7-9 with TRBJ1-4, with 8 nucleotides matching TRBD1. Germline lookup yields CDR1 SEHNR and CDR2 FQNEAQ (reference sequence). The CDR3 has 14 amino acids. J lost 11 bases, V lost 5 bases, and 10 bases had no gene match. The CDR3 nucleotides are TGTGCCAGCAGCCCGGGACAGGAGAGTTGGAAACTGTTTTTT. It specifies CASSPGQESWKLFF.

The chain uses TRBV6-1 and TRBJ2-3, with D maybe TRBD2 (5 bases). This CDR3 has 15 amino acids. Trimming cost V 8 bases and J 6 bases, with 21 bases left between them. CDR1 MNHNS and CDR2 SASEGT come from the germline V gene. CDR3 protein: CASSGSGSVVDTQYF. The DNA of the CDR3 is TGTGCCAGCTCGGGCAGCGGCAGCGTAGTTGATACGCAGTATTTT.

The V call is TRBV6-5, the J call TRBJ1-3; 7 bases map to TRBD1. The CDR3 totals 13 residues. CDR1 is MNHEY, CDR2 SVGAGI, per germline. Trimming cost V 4 bases and J 4 bases; bases outside gene matches: 1. The CDR3 sequence: CASSLDRGNTIYF. DNA for the CDR3: TGTGCCAGCAGTTTGGACAGGGGAAACACCATATATTTT.

This chain joins TRBV19 and TRBJ1-2, with no clear D. The germline V gene has CDR1 LNHDA and CDR2 SQIVND (reference sequence). Trimming stripped 7 bases from V and 4 bases from J, with 19 bases between. The CDR3 runs 15 residues. The CDR3 here is CASKTERGGSYGYTF. The CDR3 coding sequence is TGTGCCAGTAAAACGGAGCGGGGAGGAAGCTATGGCTACACCTTC.

This chain uses TRBV30 with TRBJ2-1, with 7 bases that match TRBD2. Germline V gene lookup returns CDR1 GTSNPN and CDR2 SVGIG (reference sequence). The CDR3 length is 14 residues. J gave up 7 bases and V 3 bases, and 9 bases lay outside the gene matches. The CDR3 DNA follows: TGTGCCTGGAGCCGGGGGGTGGAGGGAAATGAGCAGTTCTTC. Protein: CAWSRGVEGNEQFF. The full variable domain, its missing parts supplied by reference TRBV30 and TRBJ2-1, is SQTIHQWPATLVQPVGSPLSLECTVEGTSNPNLYWYRQAAGRGLQLLFYSVGIGQISSEVPQNLSASRPQDRQFILSSKKLLLSDSGFYLCAWSRGVEGNEQFFGPGTRLTVL.

V is TRBV28 and J is TRBJ2-2; maybe TRBD1 (5 bases). CDR3 length: 11 residues. Trimming took 6 bases from V and 7 from J, leaving 6 bases between them. Germline-derived CDR1 and CDR2 are MDHEN and SYDVKM. The CDR3 nucleotides are TGTGCCAGCAGGCAGGGCGGGGAGCTGTTTTTT. Its protein is CASRQGGELFF.

This clone was seen once. The chain is built from TRBV7-9 and TRBJ2-4; 8 positions match TRBD2. CDR3 size: 16 residues. CDR1 SEHNR and CDR2 FQNEAQ come from the germline V gene (reference sequence). V dropped 4 bases and J dropped 4; count of bases not matched to a gene: 9. The CDR3, as DNA: TGTGCCAGCAGCTCCCTGGCGGGAGGACTTAAAAACATTCAGTACTTC. It specifies CASSSLAGGLKNIQYF.

This clone has a single count. This sequence joins TRBV14 and TRBJ2-1; weak D call: TRBD2 (5 bases). V gave up 4 bases and J gave up 6 bases, with 19 bases separating them. Germline V CDR1 and CDR2: SGHDN, FVKESK. The CDR3 loop spans 16 amino acids. CDR3: CASSPGGQIDFNEQFF. The CDR3 nucleotides read TGTGCCAGCAGCCCCGGCGGGCAGATTGATTTCAATGAGCAGTTCTTC.

This chain uses TRBV27 with TRBJ2-7; D remains unclear. The V gene lost 3 bases and the J gene lost 5 bases, with 8 bases spanning the gap. The CDR3 length is 12 residues. The germline V gene has CDR1 MNHEY and CDR2 SMNVEV (reference sequence). In DNA, the CDR3 is TGTGCCAGCAGTTTTATCAGTCACGAGCAGTACTTC. Translated, it gives CASSFISHEQYF.

The V call is TRBV5-6, the J call TRBJ2-7; 9 bases match TRBD1. This CDR3 contains 16 residues. Germline CDR1 is SGHDT and CDR2 is YYEEEE. J lost 3 bases, V lost 4 bases, and 11 bases had no gene match. CDR3: CASSASGQGPRYEQYF. The CDR3, as DNA: TGTGCCAGCAGCGCTTCAGGACAGGGGCCCCGCTACGAGCAGTACTTC.

The chain recombines TRBV2 with TRBJ2-1, with a weak D call TRBD1 (6 bases). This CDR3 is 15 amino acids long. Per germline, CDR1 SNHLY and CDR2 FYNNEI. Trimming left V 7 bases short and J 10 bases short, with 23 bases between. CDR3 sequence reads: CASTPVSQGLQEQFF. CDR3 sequence (DNA): TGTGCCAGCACCCCGGTCAGCCAGGGGTTACAGGAGCAGTTCTTC.

The genes are TRBV28 and TRBJ2-3, with 7 bases matching TRBD2. Germline trimming cut 2 bases from V and 1 base from J; bases unmatched to any gene: 3. In germline, CDR1 is MDHEN, CDR2 SYDVKM. The CDR3 is 15 amino acids. The CDR3 region has the DNA TGTGCCAGCAGTTTAAGGCTAGCGGGCACAGATACGCAGTATTTT. Translated: CASSLRLAGTDTQYF.

The V and J genes are TRBV7-9 and TRBJ1-1; TRBD1 aligns across 8 bases. The V and J ends lost 5 bases and 2 bases, in that order; junction bases with no gene match: 7. This CDR3 region has 15 residues. Per the germline V gene, CDR1 is SEHNR and CDR2 is FQNEAQ (reference sequence). The CDR3 region has the DNA TGTGCCAGCAGCACGAGGACAGGGCCAAACACTGAAGCTTTCTTT. This encodes CASSTRTGPNTEAFF.

The V call is TRBV28, the J call TRBJ2-1, with a weak D call TRBD2 (5 bases). Germline V gene sequence: CDR1 MDHEN, CDR2 SYDVKM. CDR3 length equals 12 residues. V lost 7 bases and J lost 8, with 12 bases in between. CDR3 nucleotide sequence: TGTGCCAGCACCCGGGGTAGGGATGAGCAGTTCTTC. It is translated as CASTRGRDEQFF.

The J gene is TRBJ2-5, the V gene TRBV7-9; D remains unclear. Germline V lookup: CDR1 SEHNR, CDR2 FQNEAQ (reference sequence). V was trimmed by 0 bases and J by 3 bases, leaving 5 bases between them. CDR3 length: 13 residues. CDR3 nucleotides: TGTGCCAGCAGCTTAGCGTCGGAAGAGACCCAGTACTTC. This gives the protein CASSLASEETQYF. Full variable domain (missing parts from reference TRBV7-9 and TRBJ2-5): DTGVSQNPRHKITKRGQNVTFRCDPISEHNRLYWYRQTLGQGPEFLTYFQNEAQLEKSRLLSDRFSAERPKGSFSTLEIQRTEQGDSAMYLCASSLASEETQYFGPGTRLLVL.